The 29 T cell receptor beta chains listed next were all sequenced from one sample in a study of CD8 T cells in ankylosing spondylitis. MiXCR, run by TCRdb on the 5' RACE reads, gives a single entry per CDR3 protein. The data show roughly 130,000 distinct CDR3 sequences, approximately 14% seen once. The sequenced material came from blood, either unsorted or a sorted T cell fraction (not recorded which). Receptors were obtained from a female donor with ankylosing spondylitis or in good health (not recorded which).

V is TRBV5-1 and J is TRBJ2-1; either TRBD1 or TRBD2 may supply D (5 bases each). Germline CDR1 reads SGHRS; CDR2 reads YFSETQ. CDR3 size: 15 residues. Trimming took off 5 bases at V and 5 bases at J, with 17 bases between the two ends. CDR3 in amino acids: CASRLGRGRNNEQFF. The CDR3 DNA is TGCGCCAGCAGATTAGGACGGGGACGCAACAATGAGCAGTTCTTC.

This clonotype appeared a few times. The genes are TRBV7-9 and TRBJ2-7; D gene ambiguous. The V end was cut by 5 bases, the J end by 6 bases, with 17 bases between. Germline loops: CDR1 SEHNR, CDR2 FQNEAQ (reference sequence). The CDR3 is made up of 14 amino acids. The CDR3 loop reads CASSDDSRLGEQYF. The CDR3 DNA reads as TGTGCCAGCAGCGACGACTCTCGGCTGGGCGAGCAGTACTTC.

The chain joins TRBV27 to TRBJ2-3; D ambiguous. Looked up from germline, CDR1 is MNHEY and CDR2 is SMNVEV (reference sequence). This CDR3 has 13 residues. V gave up 0 bases and J gave up 14 bases, with 15 bases separating them. The DNA for the CDR3 is TGTGCCAGCAGTTTATCGAAAGTAAAACCGGGGTATTTT. Translated: CASSLSKVKPGYF.

This clonotype has just a few counts. The gene calls are TRBV3-1 and TRBJ1-2; 9 nucleotides align to TRBD1. The CDR3 spans 16 residues. Trimming at V came to 3 bases and at J to 7 bases, leaving 12 bases not matched to a gene. Looked up from germline, CDR1 is LGHDT and CDR2 is YNNKEL (reference sequence). The CDR3 DNA reads TGTGCCAGCAGCCAGGAAGCACAGGGGGCGCGCGGTGGCTACACCTTC. Translating it yields CASSQEAQGARGGYTF.

The CDR3 loop reads CASSSASGGGADTQYF. The CDR3 DNA is TGTGCCAGCAGCTCCGCGAGCGGGGGGGGAGCAGATACGCAGTATTTT. This chain connects TRBV5-4 to TRBJ2-3, with 10 bases identical to TRBD2. CDR1 is SGHNT, CDR2 YYREEE, per germline (reference sequence). There are 16 residues in the CDR3. Losses at the gene ends were 3 bases for V and 4 bases for J; bases not matched to a gene: 8.

This clonotype was seen ten or more times. The chain uses TRBV7-2 and TRBJ2-1, with 10 bases matching TRBD2. Germline V lookup: CDR1 SGHTA, CDR2 FQGNSA. The CDR3 length is 15 residues. V dropped 5 bases and J dropped 2; count of bases not matched to a gene: 3. The DNA of the CDR3 is TGTGCCAGCAGCCTGAGCGGGGGGGCCTACAATGAGCAGTTCTTC. As protein: CASSLSGGAYNEQFF.

V usage is TRBV2 and J usage is TRBJ2-7; D remains ambiguous. V was trimmed by 1 base and J by 4 bases, leaving 5 bases between them. This CDR3 contains 12 residues. Germline V gene lookup returns CDR1 SNHLY and CDR2 FYNNEI. The CDR3 bases are TGTGCCAGCAGTGAAGAGGAGTACGAGCAGTACTTC. Amino acid sequence: CASSEEEYEQYF.

This clonotype was counted at least ten times. V and J are TRBV9 and TRBJ2-7; weak D call: TRBD1 (7 bases). The CDR3 loop spans 15 amino acids. Trimming pared 2 bases from V and 4 bases from J, leaving 16 bases between. The germline CDR1 and CDR2 sequences are SGDLS and YYNGEE. As DNA, the CDR3 is TGTGCCAGCAGCGTCTCAGGGGGGAATAGGTACGAGCAGTACTTC. Translated: CASSVSGGNRYEQYF.

As to this clonotype: Since a much larger clone is just one base distant, this may be a read error. The chain is built from TRBV27 and TRBJ2-7; 14 bases are a match to TRBD2. The CDR3 has 17 amino acids. Germline V lookup: CDR1 MNHEY, CDR2 SMNVEV (reference sequence). The CDR3: CASSAGLAGEGSYEQSF. The CDR3 nucleotides read TGTGCCAGCAGCGCGGGACTAGCGGGAGAAGGGTCCTACGAGCAGTCCTTC.

This clonotype was picked up a small number of times. The rearrangement joins TRBV7-3 to TRBJ2-2, with TRBD2 as a possible D gene (6 bases). CDR1 and CDR2 (germline): SGHTA, FQGTGA. The CDR3 contains 15 residues. With 5 bases removed from V and 1 base from J, the gap between germline ends came to 11 bases. In DNA, the CDR3 is TGTGCCAGCAGCGCACGACTAGGGAACACCGGGGAGCTGTTTTTT. Encoded protein: CASSARLGNTGELFF.

This clonotype was recorded many times. This chain joins TRBV7-9 and TRBJ1-2; D is unresolved. CDR3 size: 12 residues. The V and J ends lost 3 bases and 0 bases respectively, with 2 bases between them. Germline assignment: CDR1 SEHNR and CDR2 FQNEAQ (reference sequence). The CDR3 DNA follows: TGTGCCAGCAGCTTTACTAACTATGGCTACACCTTC. Translation: CASSFTNYGYTF.

This clonotype has only a few counts. This sequence joins TRBV27 and TRBJ2-7, with TRBD1 identical over 10 bases. Germline V gene data show CDR1 as MNHEY and CDR2 as SMNVEV (reference sequence). V trimming: 5 bases; J trimming: 0 bases; junction bases outside the gene matches: 7. This CDR3 contains 16 residues. CDR3 coding DNA: TGTGCCAGCAGTCCACGACAGGGGGCATACTCCTACGAGCAGTACTTC. Its protein product is CASSPRQGAYSYEQYF.

The gene calls are TRBV27 and TRBJ1-1; no clear D gene. CDR3 length equals 11 residues. Germline CDR1 is MNHEY and CDR2 is SMNVEV (reference sequence). Deletions cut 5 bases from V and 1 base from J, with 2 bases between. In DNA, the CDR3 is TGTGCCAGCAGTGGGAACACTGAAGCTTTCTTT. It codes for CASSGNTEAFF.

This clonotype came up a few times. This chain joins TRBV6-5 and TRBJ1-1, with D uncertain. The germline V gene has CDR1 MNHEY and CDR2 SVGAGI. Trimming shortened V by 2 bases and J by 2 bases, and 6 bases separated the two germline ends. CDR3 length: 13 residues. The CDR3 DNA reads TGTGCCAGCAGTTACGGAATAAACACTGAAGCTTTCTTT. Translated: CASSYGINTEAFF.

There are many counts of this clonotype. The chain is built from TRBV29-1 and TRBJ2-7; D gene uncertain. The length of the CDR3 is 11 residues. Germline CDR1 reads SQVTM; CDR2 reads ANQGSEA. V was pared by 0 bases and J by 3 bases, with 3 bases between. The CDR3 loop is CSVEDNYEQYF. For the CDR3, the DNA is TGCAGCGTTGAAGATAACTACGAGCAGTACTTC.

At least ten counts were recorded for this clonotype. The gene calls are TRBV5-1 and TRBJ2-4; possible D gene TRBD2, 6 bases. CDR1 is SGHRS, CDR2 YFSETQ, per germline. This CDR3 has 14 residues. Trimming removed 5 bases at V and 7 bases at J, with 16 bases between. The CDR3 sequence: CASSETTSMNIQYF. The CDR3 bases are TGCGCCAGCAGTGAAACGACTAGTATGAACATTCAGTACTTC.

This clonotype was seen only a few times. The rearrangement joins TRBV24-1 to TRBJ2-6; D is uncertain. The CDR3 is 14 amino acids. Per germline, CDR1 KGHDR and CDR2 SFDVKD. Trimming took off 6 bases at V and 0 bases at J, with 5 bases between the two ends. The DNA for the CDR3 is TGTGCCACCAGTTTCGGCTCTGGGGCCAACGTCCTGACTTTC. Translation: CATSFGSGANVLTF.

This clonotype was counted at least ten times. The chain has TRBV20-1 and TRBJ2-5; D is undetermined. CDR3 length: 14 residues. CDR1 and CDR2 from the germline V gene are DFQATT and SNEGSKA (reference sequence). Trimming pared 2 bases from V and 2 bases from J, leaving 12 bases between. This CDR3 is CSARITAKQETQYF. CDR3 DNA sequence: TGCAGTGCTAGAATAACTGCAAAACAAGAGACCCAGTACTTC.

Notes on this clonotype: A read error may explain this, as a much larger clone is one base away. The chain recombines TRBV5-1 with TRBJ1-1; D uncertain. Trimming removed 1 base at V and 4 bases at J, with 11 bases between. Germline V CDR1 and CDR2: SGHRS, YFSETQ. The CDR3 is 14 amino acids. The CDR3 DNA sequence: TGCGCCAGCAGCTTGTTAGTCGCGAGCACTGAAGCTTTCTTT. It codes for CASSLLVASTEAFF. The full variable domain, rest sourced from reference TRBV5-1 and TRBJ1-1, is KAGVTQTPRYLIKTRGQQVTLSCSPISGHRSVSWYQQTPGQGLQFLFEYFSETQRNKGNFPGRFSGRQFSNSRSEMNVSTLELGDSALYLCASSLLVASTEAFFGQGTRLTVV.

To note about this clonotype: A much more abundant neighbour one base away suggests this may be a read error. The gene calls are TRBV20-1 and TRBJ2-1, with D possibly matching TRBD1 (6 bases). Germline values: CDR1 DFQATT, CDR2 SNEGSKA (reference sequence). CDR3 length equals 16 residues. CDR3 residues: CCARDWDKRNYNEQFF. CDR3 sequence (DNA): TGCTGTGCTAGAGATTGGGACAAGAGGAACTACAATGAGCAGTTCTTC.

In this sample, this clonotype turned up many times. The J gene is TRBJ2-1, the V gene TRBV6-2 or TRBV6-3, with D perhaps being TRBD1 or TRBD2 (6 bases each). This CDR3 spans 15 amino acids. Trimming cost V 7 bases and J 3 bases, with 16 bases left between them. The germline CDR1 and CDR2 sequences are MNHEY and SVGEGT. This CDR3 reads CASTTRGLLYNEQFF. The CDR3, as DNA: TGTGCCAGCACGACCAGGGGACTCCTCTACAATGAGCAGTTCTTC.

This clonotype appeared a few times. The chain joins TRBV27 to TRBJ1-1; 9 bases agree with TRBD1. The V gene end was trimmed by 5 bases and the J gene end by 4 bases; junction bases not matched to a gene: 8. The CDR3 covers 15 residues. Germline V lookup: CDR1 MNHEY, CDR2 SMNVEV (reference sequence). The CDR3 is CASSGQGTRVTEAFF. CDR3 nucleotides: TGTGCCAGCAGTGGACAGGGGACGAGGGTCACTGAAGCTTTCTTT.

This chain connects TRBV6-1 to TRBJ1-2; 9 positions agree with TRBD1. This CDR3 comprises 16 residues. Unmatched junction bases numbered 10, after V lost 4 bases and J lost 4 bases. Germline lookup yields CDR1 MNHNS and CDR2 SASEGT. The CDR3 coding sequence is TGTGCCAGCAGTGCAAACAGGGGGCCCTCTCCCTATGGCTACACCTTC. Translating gives CASSANRGPSPYGYTF.

This clonotype came up a few times. J is TRBJ2-1 and V is TRBV12-3 or TRBV12-4; 12 nucleotides agree with TRBD2. The CDR3 extends over 13 amino acids. V lost 7 bases and J lost 6; bases outside the gene matches: 1. CDR3 sequence reads: CASKTSGSNEQFF. Here the CDR3 DNA reads TGTGCCAGCAAGACTAGCGGGAGCAATGAGCAGTTCTTC.

This clonotype appeared a single time. This may arise from a read error, as a much more abundant clone is one base away. This chain connects TRBV5-1 to TRBJ1-2, with 7 positions matching TRBD1. Germline V gene data show CDR1 as SGHRS and CDR2 as YFSETQ. The CDR3 sequence is 14 residues long. The CDR3 sequence is CASSPDRVDYDYTF. The CDR3 DNA reads as TGCGCCAGCAGCCCCGACAGGGTCGACTATGACTACACCTTC.

V and J are TRBV11-1 and TRBJ2-3; TRBD2 aligns across 8 bases. This CDR3 spans 19 amino acids. Germline V CDR1 and CDR2: SGHAT, FQDESV (reference sequence). The ends lost 5 bases at V and 0 bases at J; junction bases unmatched: 16. This CDR3 is CASSTTRGGLVYSTDTQYF. The CDR3 coding sequence is TGTGCCAGCAGCACTACCCGCGGGGGGCTGGTCTATAGCACAGATACGCAGTATTTT.

The chain links TRBV2 to TRBJ1-4; no clear D. The CDR3 loop spans 12 amino acids. V shed 2 bases and J shed 14 bases, with 12 bases lying between them. The V gene's germline CDR1 is SNHLY and CDR2 FYNNEI. The CDR3 is CASSESGNMLFF. The CDR3 region has the DNA TGTGCCAGCAGTGAATCGGGAAATATGCTGTTTTTT.

Note on this clonotype: Being one base from a much bigger clone, this may be a read error. This chain uses TRBV6-1 with TRBJ2-1; TRBD2 aligns across 8 bases. This CDR3 comprises 14 residues. Germline V gene data show CDR1 as MNHNS and CDR2 as SASEGT. CDR3 nucleotides: TGTGCCAGCACCACTACTGAGACTAGCGTGGAGCACTTCTTC. Protein sequence: CASTTTETSVEHFF.

This clonotype was seen a handful of times. The chain links TRBV18 to TRBJ1-6; TRBD1 matches at 7 bases. This CDR3 is built from 16 residues. V gave up 2 bases and J gave up 3 bases; unmatched junction bases: 4. The V gene's germline CDR1 is KGHSH and CDR2 LQKENI. The CDR3 reads CASSPETGLYNSPLHF. CDR3 nucleotides: TGTGCCAGCTCACCAGAGACAGGGCTCTATAATTCACCCCTCCACTTT.